The present T cell receptor beta chain was sequenced within a study of T cell changes during pregnancy in multiple sclerosis. The trim removed 2 bases at V and 6 bases at J, leaving 9 bases unmatched. Per the germline V gene, CDR1 is SGHRS and CDR2 is YFSETQ. The CDR3 length is 15 residues. The assay was immunoSEQ multiplex PCR, and TCRdb's table has in-frame clones only and misses some. In the table there are approximately 70,000 clones, around 92% of which are singletons. The chain joins TRBV5-1 to TRBJ2-3; 7 positions agree with TRBD2. Sample: peripheral blood, taken in the first trimester of pregnancy. This receptor was obtained from a female donor with multiple sclerosis, enrolled in a pregnancy study. CDR3 in amino acids: CASSLDGRPPDTQYF. Written as DNA, the CDR3 is TGCGCCAGCAGCTTAGACGGGAGGCCACCTGATACGCAGTATTTT.